What follows is one T cell receptor (beta chain) and its context. Its target is unknown. The record originates from a study of T cell repertoires in cytomegalovirus infection. Study in general: Public TCR beta signatures were indicative of both CMV infection and a matching HLA type. Study outcomes and limitations: The study found HLA-C-restricted CMV-specific TCR beta clonotypes dominating the ex vivo response.

The ends were cut back, 7 bases at V and 2 bases at J, with 16 bases in the middle. Germline CDR1 is SEHNR and CDR2 is FQNEAQ (reference sequence). The CDR3 is made up of 15 amino acids. TCRdb re-derived calls from the reads in MiXCR, one entry per CDR3 protein. The sample carries 550,000 to 700,000 distinct CDR3 sequences, just under 40% recorded once. V and J are TRBV7-9 and TRBJ2-3, with no clear D. The sequences come from cultured PBMCs, collected from culture after CMV antigen stimulation. The TCR comes from a human donor in good health (CMV status not recorded). Some clones in this sample may be carry-over from other donors' samples. The CDR3 is CASTPAASNTDTQYF. Here the CDR3 DNA reads TGTGCCAGCACACCTGCGGCTTCTAACACAGATACGCAGTATTTT.